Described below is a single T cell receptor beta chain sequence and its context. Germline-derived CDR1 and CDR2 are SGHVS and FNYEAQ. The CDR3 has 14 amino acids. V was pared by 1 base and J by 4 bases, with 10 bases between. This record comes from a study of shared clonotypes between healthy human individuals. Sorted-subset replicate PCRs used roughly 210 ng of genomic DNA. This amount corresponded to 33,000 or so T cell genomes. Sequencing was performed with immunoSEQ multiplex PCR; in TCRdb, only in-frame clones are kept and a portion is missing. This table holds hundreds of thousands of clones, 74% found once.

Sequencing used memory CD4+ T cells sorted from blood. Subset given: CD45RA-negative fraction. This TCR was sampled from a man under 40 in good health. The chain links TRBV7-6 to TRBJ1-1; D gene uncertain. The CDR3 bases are TGTGCCAGCAGCTTAGAGGGCCCCGTCACTGAAGCTTTCTTT. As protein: CASSLEGPVTEAFF.